This TCR beta chain was sequenced during a study of blood T cell repertoires in COVID-19. The CDR3 loop spans 12 amino acids. Germline V gene data show CDR1 as LGHNT and CDR2 as FRNRAP. Trimming left V 5 bases short and J 8 bases short, with 9 bases between. Assay used: immunoSEQ multiplex PCR; TCRdb lists only in-frame clones, some missing. The repertoire holds some 250,000 clones, around 85% seen once, with roughly 3% in the top ten. The source is a woman in her 30s who had recovered from COVID-19. The sample comprised peripheral blood. V gene TRBV12-5 combines with J gene TRBJ2-2; maybe TRBD1 (5 bases). CDR3 in DNA: TGTGCTAGTGGTCCTTGGACAGGGGAGCTGTTTTTT. Protein product: CASGPWTGELFF.